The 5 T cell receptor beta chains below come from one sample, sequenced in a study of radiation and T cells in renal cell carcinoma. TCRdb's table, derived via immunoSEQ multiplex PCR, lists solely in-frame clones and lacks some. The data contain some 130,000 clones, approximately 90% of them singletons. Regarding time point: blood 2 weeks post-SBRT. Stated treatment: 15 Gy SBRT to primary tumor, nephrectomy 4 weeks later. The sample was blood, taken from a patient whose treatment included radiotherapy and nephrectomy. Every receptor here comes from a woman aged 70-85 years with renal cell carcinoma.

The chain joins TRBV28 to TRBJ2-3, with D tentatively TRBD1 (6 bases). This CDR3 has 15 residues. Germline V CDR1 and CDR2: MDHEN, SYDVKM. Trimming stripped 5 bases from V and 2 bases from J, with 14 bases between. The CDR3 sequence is CASSTRDTYTDTQYF. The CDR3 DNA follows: TGTGCCAGCAGTACCCGGGACACATACACAGATACGCAGTATTTT. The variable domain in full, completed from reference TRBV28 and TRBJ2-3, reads DVKVTQSSRYLVKRTGEKVFLECVQDMDHENMFWYRQDPGLGLRLIYFSYDVKMKEKGDIPEGYSVSREKKERFSLILESASTNQTSMYLCASSTRDTYTDTQYFGPGTRLTVL.

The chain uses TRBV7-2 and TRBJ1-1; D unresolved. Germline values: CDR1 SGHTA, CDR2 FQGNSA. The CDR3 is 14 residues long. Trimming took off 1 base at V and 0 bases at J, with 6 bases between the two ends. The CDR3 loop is CASSLGAMNTEAFF. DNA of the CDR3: TGTGCCAGCAGCTTAGGGGCGATGAACACTGAAGCTTTCTTT.

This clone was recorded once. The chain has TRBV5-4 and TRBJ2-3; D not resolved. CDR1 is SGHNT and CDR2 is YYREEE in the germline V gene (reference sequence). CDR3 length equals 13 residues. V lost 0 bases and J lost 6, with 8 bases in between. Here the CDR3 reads CASSLAPWDTQYF. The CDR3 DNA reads TGTGCCAGCAGCTTGGCCCCGTGGGATACGCAGTATTTT.

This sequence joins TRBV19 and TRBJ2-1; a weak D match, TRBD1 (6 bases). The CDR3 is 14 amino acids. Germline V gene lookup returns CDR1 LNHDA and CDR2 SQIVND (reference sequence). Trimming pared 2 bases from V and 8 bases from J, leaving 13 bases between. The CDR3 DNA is TGTGCCAGTAGTATAAACAGGGTGAGCGATGAGCAGTTCTTC. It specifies CASSINRVSDEQFF.

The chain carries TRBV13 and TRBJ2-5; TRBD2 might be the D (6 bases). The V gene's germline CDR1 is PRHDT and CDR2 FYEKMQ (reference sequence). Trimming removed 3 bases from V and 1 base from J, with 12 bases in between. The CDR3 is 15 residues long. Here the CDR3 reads CASSLGRGTQETQYF. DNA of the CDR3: TGTGCCAGCAGCTTGGGTCGGGGGACCCAAGAGACCCAGTACTTC.